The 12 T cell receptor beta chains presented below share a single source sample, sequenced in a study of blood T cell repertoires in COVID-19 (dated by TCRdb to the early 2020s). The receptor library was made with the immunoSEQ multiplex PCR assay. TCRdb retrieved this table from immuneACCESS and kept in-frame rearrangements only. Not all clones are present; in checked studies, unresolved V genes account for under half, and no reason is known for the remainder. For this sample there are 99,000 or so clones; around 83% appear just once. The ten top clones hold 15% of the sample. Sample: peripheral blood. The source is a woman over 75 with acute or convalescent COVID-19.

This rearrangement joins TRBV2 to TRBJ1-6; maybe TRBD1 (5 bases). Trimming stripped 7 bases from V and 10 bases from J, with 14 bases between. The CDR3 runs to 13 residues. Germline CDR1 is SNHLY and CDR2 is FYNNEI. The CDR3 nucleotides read TGTGCCAGCATGACAGTAGTAGAGTCACCCCTCCACTTT. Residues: CASMTVVESPLHF.

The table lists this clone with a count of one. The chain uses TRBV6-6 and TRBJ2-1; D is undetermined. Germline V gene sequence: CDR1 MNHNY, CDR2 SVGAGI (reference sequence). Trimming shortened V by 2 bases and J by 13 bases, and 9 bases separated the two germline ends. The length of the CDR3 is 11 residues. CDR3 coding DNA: TGTGCCAGCAGTTACGGGCAGTATCAGTTCTTC. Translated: CASSYGQYQFF.

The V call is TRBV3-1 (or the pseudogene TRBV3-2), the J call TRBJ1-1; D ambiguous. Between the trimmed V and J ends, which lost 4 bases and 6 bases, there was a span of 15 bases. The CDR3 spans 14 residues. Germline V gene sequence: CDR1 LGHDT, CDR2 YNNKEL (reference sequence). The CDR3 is CASSPRGRSPEAFF. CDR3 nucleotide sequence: TGTGCCAGCAGCCCCCGTGGCAGATCGCCTGAAGCTTTCTTT.

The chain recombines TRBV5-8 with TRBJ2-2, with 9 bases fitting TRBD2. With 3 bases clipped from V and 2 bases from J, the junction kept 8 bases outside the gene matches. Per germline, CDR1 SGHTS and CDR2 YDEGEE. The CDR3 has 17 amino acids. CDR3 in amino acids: CASSWNSGSFNTGELFF. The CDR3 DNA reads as TGTGCCAGCAGCTGGAATAGCGGGAGCTTTAACACCGGGGAGCTGTTTTTT.

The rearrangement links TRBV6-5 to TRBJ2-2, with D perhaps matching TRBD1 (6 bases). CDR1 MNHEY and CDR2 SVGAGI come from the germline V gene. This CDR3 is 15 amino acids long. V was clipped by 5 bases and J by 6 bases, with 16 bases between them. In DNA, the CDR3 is TGTGCCAGCAGTCCTGGGACACGCTTAGCCGGGGAGCTGTTTTTT. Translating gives CASSPGTRLAGELFF.

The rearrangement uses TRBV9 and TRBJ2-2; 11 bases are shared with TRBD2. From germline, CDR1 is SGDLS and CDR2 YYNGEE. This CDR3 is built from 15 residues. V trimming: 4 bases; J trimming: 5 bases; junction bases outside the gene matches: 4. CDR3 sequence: CASSPWTSGTGELFF. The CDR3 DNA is TGTGCCAGCAGCCCGTGGACTAGCGGGACCGGGGAGCTGTTTTTT.

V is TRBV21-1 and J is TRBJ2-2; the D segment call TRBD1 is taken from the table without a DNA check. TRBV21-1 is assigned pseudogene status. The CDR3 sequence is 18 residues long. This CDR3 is CASRTHKYRGRITGELFF. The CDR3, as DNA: TGTGCCAGCAGAACGCACAAATACAGGGGGCGCATCACCGGGGAGCTGTTTTTT.

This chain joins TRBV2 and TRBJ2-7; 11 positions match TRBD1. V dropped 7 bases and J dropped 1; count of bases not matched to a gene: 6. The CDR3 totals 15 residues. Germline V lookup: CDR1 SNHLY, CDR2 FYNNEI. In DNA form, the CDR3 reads TGTGCCAGCACGAAGGACAGGGGGCGTTCCTACGAGCAGTACTTC. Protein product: CASTKDRGRSYEQYF.

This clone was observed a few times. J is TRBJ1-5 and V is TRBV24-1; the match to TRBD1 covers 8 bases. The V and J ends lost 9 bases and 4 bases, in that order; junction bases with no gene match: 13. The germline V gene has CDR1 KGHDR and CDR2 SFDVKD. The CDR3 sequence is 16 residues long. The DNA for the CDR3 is TGTGCCACCTCCCCCAAGGGGACAGGACGAAATCAGCCCCAGCATTTT. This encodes CATSPKGTGRNQPQHF.

The CDR3 loop reads CASSRSPGTQYF. The CDR3 DNA reads TGTGCCAGCAGTCGGTCCCCAGGGACCCAGTACTTC. The chain recombines TRBV12-3 or TRBV12-4 with TRBJ2-5; D call uncertain. The CDR3 is 12 amino acids. V was cut by 5 bases and J by 7 bases, with 11 bases left in between.

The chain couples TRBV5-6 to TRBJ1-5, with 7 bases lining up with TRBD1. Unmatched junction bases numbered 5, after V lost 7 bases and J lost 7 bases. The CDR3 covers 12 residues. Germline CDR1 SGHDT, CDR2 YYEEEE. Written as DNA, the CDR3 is TGTGCCAGCCATGCAGGGGGACAGCCCCAGCATTTT. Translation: CASHAGGQPQHF.

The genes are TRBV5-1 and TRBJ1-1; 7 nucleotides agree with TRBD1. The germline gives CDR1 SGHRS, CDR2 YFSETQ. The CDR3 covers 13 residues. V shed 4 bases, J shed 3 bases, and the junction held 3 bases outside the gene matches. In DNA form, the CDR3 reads TGCGCCAGCAGCGCCACAGGGGACACTGAAGCTTTCTTT. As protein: CASSATGDTEAFF.